This T cell receptor (beta chain) was obtained from a study of cytomegalovirus exposure and HLA in healthy donors. Study outcomes and limitations: Later, an analysis showed that TCR beta chains associated with HLA were more clonally expanded than others that were equally common. Sequencing depth across donors, presence/absence analyses assumed, was roughly uniform.

60 Vbeta and 13 Jbeta primers were used in PCR. Clones were sequenced by immunoSEQ multiplex PCR, and TCRdb holds only the in-frame ones, with some missing. This table has about 120,000 clones, 78% appearing once. Notes on this clone: Its antigen is currently unknown.

This CDR3 has 12 amino acids. The V gene lost 1 base and the J gene lost 8 bases, with 7 bases spanning the gap. Germline V lookup: CDR1 SGHRS, CDR2 YFSETQ. The material sequenced was PBMCs. This clonotype was obtained from a woman between 35 and 50 years old in good health and CMV-seronegative. J is TRBJ2-1 and V is TRBV5-1; tentatively, D is TRBD2 (5 bases). The DNA of the CDR3 is TGCGCCAGCAGCTTGCGGGGTTATGAGCAGTTCTTC. Encoded protein: CASSLRGYEQFF.